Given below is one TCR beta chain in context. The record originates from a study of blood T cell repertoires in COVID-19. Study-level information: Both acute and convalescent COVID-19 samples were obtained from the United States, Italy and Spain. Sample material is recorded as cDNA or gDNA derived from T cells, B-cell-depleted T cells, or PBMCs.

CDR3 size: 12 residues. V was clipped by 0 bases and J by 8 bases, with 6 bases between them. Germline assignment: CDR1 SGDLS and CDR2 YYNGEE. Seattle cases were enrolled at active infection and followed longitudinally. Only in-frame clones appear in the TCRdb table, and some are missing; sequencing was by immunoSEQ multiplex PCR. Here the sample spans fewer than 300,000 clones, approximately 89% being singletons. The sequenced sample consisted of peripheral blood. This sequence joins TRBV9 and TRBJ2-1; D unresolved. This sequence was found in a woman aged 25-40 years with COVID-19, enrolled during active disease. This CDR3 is CASSVELDEQFF. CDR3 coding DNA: TGTGCCAGCAGCGTAGAGCTTGATGAGCAGTTCTTC.